The text below deals with one T cell receptor beta chain. This clonotype was detected a few times. The antigen it recognizes is unknown. The input lacks base qualities; no much larger clone sits a single base away. These data are taken from a study of T cells in Graves' hyperthyroidism and ophthalmopathy (dated by TCRdb to between 2019 and 2020). At the level of the whole study: Peripheral blood samples were taken at the time of initial diagnosis, prior to any treatment. A discovery cohort of about a hundred patients, roughly 40 with Graves' ophthalmopathy and approximately 57 with stable Graves' hyperthyroidism, was used to find distinguishing TCR V-J signatures. Prospective prediction of ophthalmopathy was tested in an independent validation cohort of fewer than 20 hyperthyroidism patients and some 17 patients who later progressed to ophthalmopathy. The 75 to 100 discovery patients were randomly divided into training and test sets at a 7:3 ratio. In six Graves' hyperthyroidism patients, the study also compared T-cell repertoires from thyroid tissue with T-cell repertoires from blood. After blood sampling, hyperthyroidism patients were treated with methimazole at a starting dose of 30 mg daily, and ophthalmopathy patients were treated with high-dose intravenous methylprednisolone. TCR Vbeta CDR3 sequencing of approximately 140 peripheral blood samples (roughly 43 ophthalmopathy, around 80 hyperthyroidism and roughly 17 progressor patients) is reported in the paper.

General conclusions and limits of the study: Most expanded thyroid clonotypes (frequency above 0.001) were also detected in blood, suggesting blood repertoires may reflect thyroid immune responses. In cross-validation, a model built on a 13 V-J signature told ophthalmopathy apart from stable hyperthyroidism with under 90% sensitivity and roughly 83% specificity, and in testing the same model reached 80%/75%. No statistical method was used to fix the sample size in advance, and group allocation was not hidden from the investigators. In validation, progression to ophthalmopathy was predicted by the model with 70.59% sensitivity and under 85% specificity, a median of 6.5 months before onset.

The germline V gene sets CDR1 to MNHNS and CDR2 to SASEGT. V and J are trimmed by 7 bases and 5 bases, and the gene matches miss 7 bases of the junction. Including cysteine and phenylalanine, the CDR3 has 14 amino acids. Only the CDR3 DNA is retained, 42 bases long and in frame from the first base. TCR beta CDR3 regions were amplified from RNA transcripts. For the first round of RT-PCR on the TCR CDR3, the HTBI primer set was used together with the Qiagen OneStep RT-PCR kit. The libraries were constructed in a second round of multiplex PCR and then size-selected and purified. Libraries were sequenced paired-end with 100 bp reads on an Illumina HiSeq2000. Concerning the study's data processing: SOAPnuke was used to process the raw data, with reads discarded if the reads contained adapters or uncalled bases, had a mean Phred below 15, or lacked an exact constant-primer or identifier match. High-quality paired reads were merged using COPE v1.2.5, and each unique nucleotide sequence was defined as a clonotype. MiTCR v1.1 was used to align clonotypes to the IMGT TRBV, TRBD and TRBJ reference segments. Only V-J combinations with frequency above 0.0001, covering about 99% of repertoires, were analysed. A TCS score was defined as the ratio of F50 (clonal expansion) to E x V (chaos), with BLOSUM62-based TCRdist applied between CDR3 peptides within each V-J. Welch's t-statistics and random forest reduced 500 to 650 V-J features to 13, which were used in a naive Bayes classifier (R e1071). The raw public reads went through TCRdb reprocessing: fastp at Q25, MiXCR clone calling, in-frame beta chains kept. Each entry merges the rows of one CDR3 protein and shows their most common DNA and genes. Here the V and J calls rest on TCRdb's processing, not on the authors' analysis. This sample has some 700,000 distinct CDR3 sequences in its table, and roughly 17% of those were observed once. The ten largest clones represent about a sixth of the sample.

Stable Graves' hyperthyroidism was defined as no progression to ophthalmopathy during 18 months of follow-up. Hyperthyroidism patients were newly diagnosed, had a disease duration of under 2 months, and were aged 18 to 65 years. Exclusion was applied to patients with uncontrolled infections, other autoimmune diseases, pregnancy or lactation. Diagnoses relied on clinical symptoms, serum thyroxine and TRAb, thyroid ultrasound and orbital computed tomography. PBMCs were separated from roughly 10 ml of fresh peripheral blood using Ficoll-Paque density gradient centrifugation. Total RNA was extracted with Trizol reagent, and quality was checked on an Agilent 2100 Bioanalyzer.

The chain is made from TRBV6-1 and TRBJ2-3, and 9 bases in between align with TRBD1. Sequencing used blood. This TCR was recovered from a man aged 50 to 59 with Graves' hyperthyroidism. For the CDR3, the sequence is CASTTGGAEDTQYF. The DNA is TGTGCCAGCACTACAGGGGGCGCAGAAGATACGCAGTATTTT.